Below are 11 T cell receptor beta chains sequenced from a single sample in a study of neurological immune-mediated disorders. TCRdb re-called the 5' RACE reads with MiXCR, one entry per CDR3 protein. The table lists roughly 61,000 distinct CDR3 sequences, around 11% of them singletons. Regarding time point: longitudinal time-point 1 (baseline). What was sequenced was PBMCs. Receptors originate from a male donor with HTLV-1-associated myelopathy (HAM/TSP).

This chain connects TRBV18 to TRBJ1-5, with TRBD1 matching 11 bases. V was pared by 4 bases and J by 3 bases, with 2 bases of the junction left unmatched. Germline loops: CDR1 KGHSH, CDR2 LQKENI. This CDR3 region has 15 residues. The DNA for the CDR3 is TGTGCCAGCTCACGGGACAGGGGGATCAATCAGCCCCAGCATTTT. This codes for CASSRDRGINQPQHF.

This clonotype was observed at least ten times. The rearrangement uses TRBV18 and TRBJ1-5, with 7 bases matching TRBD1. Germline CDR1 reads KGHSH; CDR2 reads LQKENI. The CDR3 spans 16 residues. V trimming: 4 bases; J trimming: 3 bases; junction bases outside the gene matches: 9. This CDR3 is CASSRFTDRANQPQHF. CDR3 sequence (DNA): TGTGCCAGCTCACGTTTCACCGACAGGGCCAATCAGCCCCAGCATTTT.

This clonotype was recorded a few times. The CDR3 DNA reads TGTGCCAGCAGTTACGGGAGTCTCCACGGGGAGACCCAGTACTTC. This sequence encodes CASSYGSLHGETQYF. The gene calls are TRBV6-5 and TRBJ2-5; D might be TRBD2 (5 bases). V was cut by 2 bases and J by 5 bases, with 15 bases left in between. The CDR3 sequence is 15 residues long. Per germline, CDR1 MNHEY and CDR2 SVGAGI.

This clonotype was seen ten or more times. CDR3 nucleotides: TGTGCCAGTAGTGGGACAGCCCGGATGGGCTATGGCTACACCTTC. The encoded protein is CASSGTARMGYGYTF. The chain is built from TRBV19 and TRBJ1-2, with 7 bases aligning to TRBD1. V lost 5 bases and J lost 4; bases outside the gene matches: 10. Per germline, CDR1 LNHDA and CDR2 SQIVND (reference sequence). CDR3 size: 15 residues.

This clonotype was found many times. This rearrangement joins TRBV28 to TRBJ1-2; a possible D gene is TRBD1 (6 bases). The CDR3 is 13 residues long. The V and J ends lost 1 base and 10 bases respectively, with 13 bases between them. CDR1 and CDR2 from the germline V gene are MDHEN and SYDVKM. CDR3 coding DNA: TGTGCCAGCAGTTTATCCGGGAACAGGGCCTACACCTTC. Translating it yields CASSLSGNRAYTF.

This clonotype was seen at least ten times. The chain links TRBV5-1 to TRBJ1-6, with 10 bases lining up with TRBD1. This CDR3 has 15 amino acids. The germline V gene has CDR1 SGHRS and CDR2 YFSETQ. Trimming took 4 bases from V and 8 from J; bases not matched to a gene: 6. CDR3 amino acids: CASSLPGQGYSPLHF. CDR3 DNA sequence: TGCGCCAGCAGCCTACCGGGACAGGGGTATTCACCCCTCCACTTT.

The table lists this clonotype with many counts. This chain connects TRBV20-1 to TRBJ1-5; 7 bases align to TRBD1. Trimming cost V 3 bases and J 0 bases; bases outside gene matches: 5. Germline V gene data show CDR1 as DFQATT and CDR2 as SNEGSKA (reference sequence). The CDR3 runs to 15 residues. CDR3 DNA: TGCAGTGCTAGGACAGGGTCTGGTAGCAATCAGCCCCAGCATTTT. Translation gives CSARTGSGSNQPQHF.

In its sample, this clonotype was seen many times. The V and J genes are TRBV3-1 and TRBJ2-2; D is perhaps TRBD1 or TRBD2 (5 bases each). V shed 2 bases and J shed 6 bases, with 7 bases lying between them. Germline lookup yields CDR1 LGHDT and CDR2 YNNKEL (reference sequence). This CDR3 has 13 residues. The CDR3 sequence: CASSQTGPGELFF. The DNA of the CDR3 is TGTGCCAGCAGCCAAACGGGACCCGGGGAGCTGTTTTTT.

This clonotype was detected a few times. CDR3 in amino acids: CASSLDGTQETQYF. For the CDR3, the DNA is TGCGCCAGCAGCTTGGATGGAACCCAAGAGACCCAGTACTTC. V usage is TRBV5-1 and J usage is TRBJ2-5; D not certain. CDR1 is SGHRS, CDR2 YFSETQ, per germline. The CDR3 spans 14 residues. The V end was cut by 0 bases, the J end by 1 base, with 7 bases between.

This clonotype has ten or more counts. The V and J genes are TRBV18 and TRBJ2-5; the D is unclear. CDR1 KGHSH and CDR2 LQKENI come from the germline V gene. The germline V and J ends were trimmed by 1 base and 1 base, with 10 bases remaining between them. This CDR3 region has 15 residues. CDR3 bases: TGTGCCAGCTCACCACTGAGGAGAAGCCAAGAGACCCAGTACTTC. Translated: CASSPLRRSQETQYF.

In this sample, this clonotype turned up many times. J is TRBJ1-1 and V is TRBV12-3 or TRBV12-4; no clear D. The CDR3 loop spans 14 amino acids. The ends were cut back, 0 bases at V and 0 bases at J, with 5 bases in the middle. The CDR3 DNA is TGTGCCAGCAGTTTAGCAGAAATGAACACTGAAGCTTTCTTT. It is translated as CASSLAEMNTEAFF.